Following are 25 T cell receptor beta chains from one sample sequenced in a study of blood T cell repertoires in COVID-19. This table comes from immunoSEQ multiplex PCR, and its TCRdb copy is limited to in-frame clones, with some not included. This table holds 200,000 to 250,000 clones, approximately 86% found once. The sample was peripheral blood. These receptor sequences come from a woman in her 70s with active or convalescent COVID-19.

CDR3 in DNA: TGTGCCAGTAGTATAGACCCAGGCTATTCACCCCTCCACTTT. It specifies CASSIDPGYSPLHF. J is TRBJ1-6 and V is TRBV19; unclear D gene. Germline CDR1 reads LNHDA; CDR2 reads SQIVND (reference sequence). CDR3 length: 14 residues. Trimming pared 0 bases from V and 8 bases from J, leaving 8 bases between.

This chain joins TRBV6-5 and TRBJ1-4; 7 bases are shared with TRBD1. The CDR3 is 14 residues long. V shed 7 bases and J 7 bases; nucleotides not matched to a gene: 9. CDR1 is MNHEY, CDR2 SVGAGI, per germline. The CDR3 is CASNLEGASEKLFF. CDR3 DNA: TGTGCCAGCAACCTAGAGGGGGCAAGTGAAAAACTGTTTTTT.

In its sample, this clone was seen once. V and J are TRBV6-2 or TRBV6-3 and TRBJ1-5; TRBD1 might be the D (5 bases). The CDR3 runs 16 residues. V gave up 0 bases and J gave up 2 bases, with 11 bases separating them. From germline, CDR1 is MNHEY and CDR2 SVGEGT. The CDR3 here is CASSYSGGRGNQPQHF. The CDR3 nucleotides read TGTGCCAGCAGTTACTCCGGGGGTAGGGGCAATCAGCCCCAGCATTTT.

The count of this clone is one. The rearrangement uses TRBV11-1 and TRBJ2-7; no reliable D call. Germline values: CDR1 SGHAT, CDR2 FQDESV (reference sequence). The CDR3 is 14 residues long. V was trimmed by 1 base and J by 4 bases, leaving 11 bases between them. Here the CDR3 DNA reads TGTGCCAGCAGCTTAGTAGGCAGCGCATACGAGCAGTACTTC. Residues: CASSLVGSAYEQYF.

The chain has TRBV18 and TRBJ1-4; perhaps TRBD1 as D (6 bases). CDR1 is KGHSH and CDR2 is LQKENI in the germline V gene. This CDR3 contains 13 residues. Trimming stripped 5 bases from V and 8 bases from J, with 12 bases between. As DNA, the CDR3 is TGTGCCAGCTCAAGAACAGGGTACGAAAAACTGTTTTTT. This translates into CASSRTGYEKLFF.

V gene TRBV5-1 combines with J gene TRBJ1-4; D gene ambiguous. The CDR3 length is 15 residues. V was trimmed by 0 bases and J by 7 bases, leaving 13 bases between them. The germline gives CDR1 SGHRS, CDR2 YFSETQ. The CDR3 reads CASSLDVSAGEKLFF. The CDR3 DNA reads TGCGCCAGCAGCTTGGATGTTTCAGCGGGTGAAAAACTGTTTTTT.

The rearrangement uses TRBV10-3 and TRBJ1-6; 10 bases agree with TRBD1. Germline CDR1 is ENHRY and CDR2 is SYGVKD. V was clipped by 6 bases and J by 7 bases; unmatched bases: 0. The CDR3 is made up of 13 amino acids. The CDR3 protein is CAIRDRGNSPLHF. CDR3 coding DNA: TGTGCCATCAGGGACAGGGGGAATTCACCCCTCCACTTT.

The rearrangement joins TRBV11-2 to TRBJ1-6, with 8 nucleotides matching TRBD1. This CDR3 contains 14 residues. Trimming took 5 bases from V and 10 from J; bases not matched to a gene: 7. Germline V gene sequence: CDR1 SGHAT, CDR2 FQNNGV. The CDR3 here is CASSPGTGRSPLHF. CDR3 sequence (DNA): TGTGCCAGCAGCCCTGGGACAGGCCGATCACCCCTCCACTTT.

The CDR3 region has the DNA TGTGCCAGCAGCTACGGGACTCGGGGGTCGGGGGAAAAACTGTTTTTT. Translated: CASSYGTRGSGEKLFF. The chain combines TRBV7-9 with TRBJ1-4, with D perhaps TRBD1 (5 bases). Trimming left V 4 bases short and J 8 bases short, with 20 bases between. This CDR3 region has 16 residues. The germline V gene has CDR1 SEHNR and CDR2 FQNEAQ (reference sequence).

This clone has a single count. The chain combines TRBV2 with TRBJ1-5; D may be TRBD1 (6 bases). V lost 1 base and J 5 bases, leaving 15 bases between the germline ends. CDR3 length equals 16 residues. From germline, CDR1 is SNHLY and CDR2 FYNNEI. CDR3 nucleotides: TGTGCCAGCAGTGAAGAATGGTACAGGGCCGATCAGCCCCAGCATTTT. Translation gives CASSEEWYRADQPQHF. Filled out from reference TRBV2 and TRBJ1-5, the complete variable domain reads EPEVTQTPSHQVTQMGQEVILRCVPISNHLYFYWYRQILGQKVEFLVSFYNNEISEKSEIFDDQFSVERPDGSNFTLKIRSTKLEDSAMYFCASSEEWYRADQPQHFGDGTRLSIL.

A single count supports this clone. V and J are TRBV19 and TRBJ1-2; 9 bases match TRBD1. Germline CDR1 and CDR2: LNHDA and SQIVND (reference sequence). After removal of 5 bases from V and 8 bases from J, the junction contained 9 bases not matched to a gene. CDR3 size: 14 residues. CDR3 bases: TGTGCCAGTAGTCAGCGGGACAGGGCACGAGGCTACACCTTC. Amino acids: CASSQRDRARGYTF.

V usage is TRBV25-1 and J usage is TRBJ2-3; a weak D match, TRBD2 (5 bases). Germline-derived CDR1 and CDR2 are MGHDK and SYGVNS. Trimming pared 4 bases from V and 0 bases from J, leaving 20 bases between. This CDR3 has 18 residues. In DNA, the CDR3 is TGTGCCAGCAGTGTGGGGTGGTTAGGAGGCCCTAGCACAGATACGCAGTATTTT. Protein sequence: CASSVGWLGGPSTDTQYF.

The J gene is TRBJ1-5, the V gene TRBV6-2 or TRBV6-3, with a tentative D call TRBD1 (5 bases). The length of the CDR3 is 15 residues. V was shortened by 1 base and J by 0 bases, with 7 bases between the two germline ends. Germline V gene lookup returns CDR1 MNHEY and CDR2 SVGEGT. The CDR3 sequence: CASSYLTGSNQPQHF. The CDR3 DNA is TGTGCCAGCAGTTACTTAACAGGTAGCAATCAGCCCCAGCATTTT.

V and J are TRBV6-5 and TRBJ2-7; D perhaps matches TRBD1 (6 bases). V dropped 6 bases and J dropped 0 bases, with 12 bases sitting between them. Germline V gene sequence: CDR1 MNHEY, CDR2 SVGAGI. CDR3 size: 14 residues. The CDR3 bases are TGTGCCAGCAGACAGCCAGGGGACTCCTACGAGCAGTACTTC. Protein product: CASRQPGDSYEQYF.

In DNA form, the CDR3 reads TGTGCCAGCAGTTTCCCCAGGACAGGGACCTCGGGGTCACCCCTCCACTTT. The encoded protein is CASSFPRTGTSGSPLHF. The rearrangement uses TRBV27 and TRBJ1-6; 8 nucleotides match TRBD1. The germline CDR1 and CDR2 sequences are MNHEY and SMNVEV (reference sequence). The V gene end was trimmed by 3 bases and the J gene end by 10 bases; junction bases not matched to a gene: 14. The CDR3 consists of 17 residues.

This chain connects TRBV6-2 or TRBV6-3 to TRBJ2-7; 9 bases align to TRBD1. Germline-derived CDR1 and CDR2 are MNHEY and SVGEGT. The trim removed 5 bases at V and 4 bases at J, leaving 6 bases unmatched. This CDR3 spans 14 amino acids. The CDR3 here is CASSSGTGLYEQYF. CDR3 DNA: TGTGCCAGCAGTAGCGGGACAGGGCTTTACGAGCAGTACTTC.

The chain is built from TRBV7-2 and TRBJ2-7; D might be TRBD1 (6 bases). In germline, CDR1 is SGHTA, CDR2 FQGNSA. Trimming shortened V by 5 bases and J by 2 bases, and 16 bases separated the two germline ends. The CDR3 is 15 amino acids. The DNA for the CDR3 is TGTGCCAGCAGCCAACAGGGAAATTACGCCTACGAGCAGTACTTC. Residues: CASSQQGNYAYEQYF.

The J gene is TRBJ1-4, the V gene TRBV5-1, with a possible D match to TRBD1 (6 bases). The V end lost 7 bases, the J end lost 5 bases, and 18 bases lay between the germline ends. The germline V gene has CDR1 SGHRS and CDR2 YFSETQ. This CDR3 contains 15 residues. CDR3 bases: TGCGCCAGCCGAGATGGGGGGGCGTTAAATGAAAAACTGTTTTTT. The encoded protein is CASRDGGALNEKLFF.

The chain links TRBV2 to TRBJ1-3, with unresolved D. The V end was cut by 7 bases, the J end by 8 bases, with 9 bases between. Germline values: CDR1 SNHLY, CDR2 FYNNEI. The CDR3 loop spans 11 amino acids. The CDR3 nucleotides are TGTGCCAGCAAAACTCGGGACACCATATATTTT. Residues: CASKTRDTIYF.

The CDR3 DNA reads as TGTGCCAGTAGTAAACGGGCGGGGAGCACTGAAGCTTTCTTT. The encoded protein is CASSKRAGSTEAFF. The J gene is TRBJ1-1, the V gene TRBV19; D not certain. Germline V CDR1 and CDR2: LNHDA, SQIVND (reference sequence). The CDR3 has 14 residues. Trimming pared 4 bases from V and 4 bases from J, leaving 13 bases between.

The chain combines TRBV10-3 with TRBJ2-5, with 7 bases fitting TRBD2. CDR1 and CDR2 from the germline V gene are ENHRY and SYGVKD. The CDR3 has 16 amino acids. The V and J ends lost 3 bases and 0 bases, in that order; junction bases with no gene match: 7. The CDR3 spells CAISDALAEYQETQYF. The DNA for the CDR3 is TGTGCCATCAGTGATGCCCTAGCGGAGTACCAAGAGACCCAGTACTTC.

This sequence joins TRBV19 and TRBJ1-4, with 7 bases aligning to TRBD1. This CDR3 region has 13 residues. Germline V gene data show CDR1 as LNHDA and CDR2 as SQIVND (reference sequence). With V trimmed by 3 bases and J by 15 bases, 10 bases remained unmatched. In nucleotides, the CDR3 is TGTGCCAGTAGTATGTCTGAGGACAGGTTGATGTTTTTT. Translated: CASSMSEDRLMFF.

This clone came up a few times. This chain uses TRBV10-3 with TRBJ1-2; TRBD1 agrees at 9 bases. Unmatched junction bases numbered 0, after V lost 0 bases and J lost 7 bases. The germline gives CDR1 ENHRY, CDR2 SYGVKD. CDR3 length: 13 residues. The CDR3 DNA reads TGTGCCATCAGTGAGTCACAGGGGGCTGGCTACACCTTC. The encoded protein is CAISESQGAGYTF.

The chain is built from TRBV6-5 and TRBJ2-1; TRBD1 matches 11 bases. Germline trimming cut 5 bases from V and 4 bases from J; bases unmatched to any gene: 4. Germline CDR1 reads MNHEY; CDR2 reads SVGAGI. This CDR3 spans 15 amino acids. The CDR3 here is CASSRGTGGYNEQFF. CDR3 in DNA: TGTGCCAGCAGTAGAGGGACAGGGGGGTACAATGAGCAGTTCTTC.

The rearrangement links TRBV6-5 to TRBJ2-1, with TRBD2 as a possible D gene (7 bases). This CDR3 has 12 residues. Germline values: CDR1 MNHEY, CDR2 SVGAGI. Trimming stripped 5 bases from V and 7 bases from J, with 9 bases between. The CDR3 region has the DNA TGTGCCAGCAGTAGGGGGGGGAATGAGCAGTTCTTC. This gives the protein CASSRGGNEQFF.